The 10 T cell receptor beta chains presented below share a single source sample, sequenced in a study of Ad26.COV2.S vaccination and SARS-CoV-2 variants. Method: immunoSEQ multiplex PCR; TCRdb's copy keeps in-frame clones and lacks some. The sample lists some 290,000 clones; 70% to 90% were seen once. Treatment in this sample: 19 received Ad26.COV2.S at low or high dose, single or two shots; roughly five received placebo; per-sample allocation not given. After the first vaccine or placebo injection, samples were drawn on day 63. Material: peripheral blood, obtained in a trial of Ad26.COV2.S vaccine versus placebo. These receptors originate from a person aged 18 to 59 who received the Ad26.COV2.S COVID-19 vaccine or a placebo.

The chain carries TRBV7-8 and TRBJ1-5, with 7 bases fitting TRBD1. CDR1 SGHVS and CDR2 FQNEAQ come from the germline V gene. There are 13 residues in the CDR3. V lost 5 bases to trimming and J lost 5 bases; unmatched junction nucleotides: 3. CDR3 in amino acids: CASSGDRDQPQHF. Here the CDR3 DNA reads TGTGCCAGCAGCGGCGACAGGGATCAGCCCCAGCATTTT.

The gene calls are TRBV11-2 and TRBJ2-3; a weak D match, TRBD1 (6 bases). The V gene's germline CDR1 is SGHAT and CDR2 FQNNGV. Trimming stripped 2 bases from V and 3 bases from J, with 9 bases between. The CDR3 runs 14 residues. This CDR3 reads CASSLNRATDTQYF. CDR3 nucleotide sequence: TGTGCCAGCAGCTTAAACAGGGCGACAGATACGCAGTATTTT.

This rearrangement joins TRBV5-6 to TRBJ1-6, with 8 bases identical to TRBD1. Trimming at V came to 3 bases and at J to 10 bases, leaving 6 bases not matched to a gene. Per the germline V gene, CDR1 is SGHDT and CDR2 is YYEEEE. The CDR3 consists of 14 residues. The CDR3 DNA sequence: TGTGCCAGCAGCTCCGGGACAGGACCCTCACCCCTCCACTTT. Its protein product is CASSSGTGPSPLHF.

With regard to this clone: At one of its ends the junction is not consistent with the germline gene, which may arise from a read error. The chain recombines TRBV3-1 (or the pseudogene TRBV3-2) with TRBJ2-1; 8 bases line up with TRBD2. CDR1 LGHDT and CDR2 YNNKEL come from the germline V gene (reference sequence). The CDR3 is 14 amino acids. The CDR3 DNA follows: TGTGCCAGCAGCCAACTCACGGTGGCGGGGGGCCCCGTCTTC. This sequence encodes CASSQLTVAGGPVF.

The chain employs TRBV28 and TRBJ2-4, with TRBD2 as a possible D gene (5 bases). This CDR3 has 15 residues. The germline V and J ends were trimmed by 1 base and 5 bases, with 12 bases remaining between them. Germline V CDR1 and CDR2: MDHEN, SYDVKM. The CDR3: CASSLFPPGENIQYF. DNA of the CDR3: TGTGCCAGCAGTTTATTCCCACCCGGGGAAAACATTCAGTACTTC. The full variable domain, in which reference TRBV28 and TRBJ2-4 provide the parts outside the CDR3, is DVKVTQSSRYLVKRTGEKVFLECVQDMDHENMFWYRQDPGLGLRLIYFSYDVKMKEKGDIPEGYSVSREKKERFSLILESASTNQTSMYLCASSLFPPGENIQYFGAGTRLSVL.

The chain employs TRBV12-3 or TRBV12-4 and TRBJ1-2; possibly TRBD1 for D (5 bases). This CDR3 spans 12 amino acids. V lost 5 bases, J lost 7 bases, and 11 bases lay in between. CDR3 residues: CASSLRRGGYTF. In DNA, the CDR3 is TGTGCCAGCAGTCTTCGTAGGGGTGGCTACACCTTC.

The chain has TRBV29-1 and TRBJ2-3; the D is unclear. This CDR3 is 16 amino acids long. The V gene's germline CDR1 is SQVTM and CDR2 ANQGSEA. Between the trimmed V and J ends, which lost 7 bases and 0 bases, there was a span of 20 bases. The CDR3 DNA sequence: TGCAGCGCTGAGGTCGCGGCGCCGTCTAGCACAGATACGCAGTATTTT. Protein sequence: CSAEVAAPSSTDTQYF.

The V call is TRBV5-1, the J call TRBJ2-7; D is perhaps TRBD1 (5 bases). Germline assignment: CDR1 SGHRS and CDR2 YFSETQ. There are 16 residues in the CDR3. V was pared by 3 bases and J by 0 bases, with 16 bases between. In DNA form, the CDR3 reads TGCGCCAGCAGCTCCCAAGGGCAGGGTAACTCCTACGAGCAGTACTTC. Translating it yields CASSSQGQGNSYEQYF.

The genes are TRBV11-3 and TRBJ2-5; D gene ambiguous. V was cut by 0 bases and J by 2 bases, with 10 bases left in between. CDR1 is SGHNT, CDR2 YENEEA, per germline. The CDR3 runs 15 residues. CDR3 DNA: TGTGCCAGCAGCTTAGATCTTTCCGGGCAAGAGACCCAGTACTTC. As protein: CASSLDLSGQETQYF.

The chain combines TRBV2 with TRBJ2-5; D is possibly TRBD2 (6 bases). Trimming stripped 6 bases from V and 3 bases from J, with 20 bases between. CDR1 and CDR2 (germline): SNHLY, FYNNEI. CDR3 length: 16 amino acids. The CDR3 loop reads CASSATGTLGKETQYF. As DNA, the CDR3 is TGTGCCAGCAGCGCCACGGGGACTCTGGGGAAAGAGACCCAGTACTTC.